The 14 T cell receptor beta chains in this list originate from one sample, sequenced in a study of T-cell memory formation after mild COVID-19. In TCRdb, the 5' RACE reads were re-called with MiXCR into one record per CDR3 protein. The sample lists 290,000 or so distinct CDR3 sequences; approximately 19% were seen once. The sample taken for sequencing was PBMCs or a T cell subset sorted from them (not recorded which). These receptors came from a man aged 18 to 29 who had mild COVID-19 (a few samples of this study predate the infection). Cell type and time point are not known.

A few counts support this clonotype. This CDR3 reads CASSWGGIAKNIQYF. The CDR3, as DNA: TGTGCCAGCAGTTGGGGGGGGATAGCCAAAAACATTCAGTACTTC. V gene TRBV28 combines with J gene TRBJ2-4; TRBD2 aligns across 7 bases. The CDR3 consists of 15 residues. Looked up from germline, CDR1 is MDHEN and CDR2 is SYDVKM. Losses at the gene ends were 4 bases for V and 0 bases for J; bases not matched to a gene: 3.

The table lists this clonotype with many counts. The genes are TRBV15 and TRBJ2-3; D unclear. The length of the CDR3 is 14 residues. CDR1 LNHNV and CDR2 YYDKDF come from the germline V gene (reference sequence). With 4 bases removed from V and 0 bases from J, the gap between germline ends came to 8 bases. This CDR3 reads CATSMFESTDTQYF. The DNA for the CDR3 is TGTGCCACCAGCATGTTTGAGAGCACAGATACGCAGTATTTT.

Only a few counts were recorded for this clonotype. The rearrangement uses TRBV7-3 and TRBJ2-1; no definite D call. Deletions cut 5 bases from V and 9 bases from J, with 11 bases between. Germline V lookup: CDR1 SGHTA, CDR2 FQGTGA. The CDR3 contains 12 residues. CDR3 DNA sequence: TGTGCCAGCAGCCTCCACGTGGGTGAGCAGTTCTTC. Protein: CASSLHVGEQFF.

The chain combines TRBV28 with TRBJ1-4, with unresolved D. Germline V gene sequence: CDR1 MDHEN, CDR2 SYDVKM. The CDR3 loop spans 11 amino acids. V was shortened by 7 bases and J by 6 bases, with 6 bases between the two germline ends. CDR3 bases: TGTGCCAGCATCTGGGATGAAAAACTGTTTTTT. It translates to CASIWDEKLFF.

This clonotype was picked up a small number of times. The chain is built from TRBV7-9 and TRBJ1-2; 8 bases align to TRBD1. The CDR3 totals 15 residues. Germline CDR1 SEHNR, CDR2 FQNEAQ (reference sequence). Trimming took 5 bases from V and 7 from J; bases not matched to a gene: 12. CDR3 protein: CASSLGQGIQVGYTF. CDR3 DNA: TGTGCCAGCAGCCTCGGACAGGGTATACAGGTTGGCTACACCTTC.

This clonotype was seen a handful of times. V is TRBV21-1 and J is TRBJ2-7; TRBD1 is the table's D call, not checked against the DNA. TRBV21-1 is assigned pseudogene status. The CDR3 contains 13 residues. The CDR3 here is CASSNGTAYEQYV. In nucleotides, the CDR3 is TGTGCCAGCAGCAACGGGACAGCCTACGAGCAGTACGTC.

V is TRBV4-3 and J is TRBJ1-6; 7 positions match TRBD1. The CDR3 loop spans 15 amino acids. V was pared by 1 base and J by 9 bases, with 6 bases of the junction left unmatched. From germline, CDR1 is LGHNA and CDR2 YSLEER. The DNA for the CDR3 is TGCGCCAGCAGCCAAGTCAGACAGGGCGCTTCACCCCTCCACTTT. Protein product: CASSQVRQGASPLHF.

The sample holds many counts of this clonotype. The chain is built from TRBV29-1 and TRBJ2-3; 12 positions match TRBD2. Per germline, CDR1 SQVTM and CDR2 ANQGSEA. CDR3 length: 14 amino acids. The ends lost 5 bases at V and 7 bases at J; junction bases unmatched: 7. The CDR3 DNA is TGCAGCGTTCGACTAGCGGGGGACTCCCATACGCAGTATTTT. Amino acid sequence: CSVRLAGDSHTQYF.

The CDR3 is CASSSHGSRGHEQFF. CDR3 bases: TGCGCCAGCAGCTCCCACGGGAGCAGGGGGCATGAGCAGTTCTTC. The V gene is TRBV5-1, the J gene TRBJ2-1; 8 bases match TRBD1. Germline-derived CDR1 and CDR2 are SGHRS and YFSETQ. V dropped 3 bases and J dropped 8; count of bases not matched to a gene: 10. This CDR3 region has 15 residues.

V gene TRBV10-3 combines with J gene TRBJ2-3; D remains ambiguous. The germline gives CDR1 ENHRY, CDR2 SYGVKD. The CDR3 loop spans 11 amino acids. The germline V and J ends were trimmed by 6 bases and 4 bases, with 5 bases remaining between them. This chain's CDR3 is CAIREADTQYF. The CDR3, as DNA: TGTGCCATCAGAGAGGCAGATACGCAGTATTTT.

This chain connects TRBV7-3 to TRBJ2-2, with D tentatively TRBD2 (5 bases). This CDR3 contains 14 residues. Germline V gene lookup returns CDR1 SGHTA and CDR2 FQGTGA. The ends were cut back, 2 bases at V and 6 bases at J, with 10 bases in the middle. CDR3 in amino acids: CASSLSTGSGELFF. DNA of the CDR3: TGTGCCAGCAGCTTATCTACGGGGTCCGGGGAGCTGTTTTTT.

The V and J genes are TRBV5-1 and TRBJ1-2, with 9 positions matching TRBD1. Germline CDR1 is SGHRS and CDR2 is YFSETQ. With V trimmed by 8 bases and J by 8 bases, 13 bases remained unmatched. The CDR3 totals 14 residues. The CDR3 loop is CASTRTGEARGYTF. As DNA, the CDR3 is TGCGCCAGTACTAGGACAGGGGAAGCGCGGGGCTACACCTTC.

This clonotype turned up a few times. One end of the junction varies from germline; a read error may be responsible. J is TRBJ2-3 and V is TRBV5-1; unclear D gene. Per the germline V gene, CDR1 is SGHRS and CDR2 is YFSETQ. The CDR3 totals 12 residues. The CDR3 DNA reads as TGCGCCAGCACCTTGGGGTTCAATACGCAGTATTTT. Translated, it gives CASTLGFNTQYF.

This clonotype was seen more than once but under ten times. The chain employs TRBV7-3 and TRBJ2-6; a possible D gene is TRBD2 (6 bases). The CDR3 totals 18 residues. Germline CDR1 and CDR2: SGHTA and FQGTGA. The V end was cut by 5 bases, the J end by 2 bases, with 19 bases between. The CDR3 loop reads CASSPGGPPQAGANVLTF. The CDR3 DNA reads as TGTGCCAGCAGCCCCGGGGGTCCACCTCAAGCTGGGGCCAACGTCCTGACTTTC.